Included here is one TCR beta chain sequence, with context. The specificity of this receptor is unknown. Base qualities are not recorded, but no much larger clone differs from it by a single base. The immunoSEQ Assay, a bias-controlled multiplex PCR, was used to amplify TCRbeta CDR3 regions from genomic DNA. In the paper's pipeline: The number of nucleated cells in each sample was estimated from the amplification of reference gene primers within the assay. Sequence reads were collapsed and filtered to measure the absolute abundance of every unique TCRbeta CDR3 rearrangement. For each sample, productive Simpson clonality was calculated as the square root of Simpson's diversity index across productive rearrangements. As stored in TCRdb, this immuneACCESS dataset retains in-frame rearrangements with V and J assigned. A fraction of the clones does not appear; measured against another copy, unresolved V genes explain less than half of the discrepancy, and the remainder lacks a known reason. V, J and clone size are those of that table, while D and trimming were read from the DNA. This sample gives 130,000 or so clones in total; roughly 85% of them show up just once. The top ten clones comprise about 4.1% of the sample.

This record belongs to a study of blood T cell repertoires in COVID-19 (dated by TCRdb to 2020 to 2022). In terms of the full investigation: Samples covering the acute and convalescent phases of COVID-19 were provided by collaborators in the United States, Italy and Spain. The prospective study material was composed of cDNA or gDNA derived from T cells, B-cell-depleted T cells, or PBMCs. Deeply sampled blood TCRbeta repertoires from subjects exposed to, actively infected with, or recovered from COVID-19 were included in the dataset. The repertoires were made available in a free public database intended to serve as a resource for research on the immune response to SARS-CoV-2. Samples came from the ongoing ImmuneRACE study (first 160 participants) plus 1,254 subjects from 6 global collaborators. Sample metadata almost always included a de-identified subject ID, COVID-19 status, age in years and sex. Where available, HLA class I and class II types were taken from metadata supplied by the sample provider and were not determined by assay-based typing. General study outcomes and caveats: How much clinical and demographic metadata was included differed by source and by participant, and the metadata was provided uncurated.

From the cysteine up to the phenylalanine, the CDR3 has a length of 15 residues. The read is trimmed to its CDR3 DNA, 45 bases read in frame from base 1. V is shortened by 1 base, J by 4 bases, and the region joining them spans 13 bases. The germline V gene encodes CDR1 LGHDT and CDR2 YNNKEL (reference sequence). Whole blood was collected in K2EDTA tubes by collaborating institutions according to the institutions' own protocols. For TCRbeta analysis, collaborators shipped samples as frozen whole blood, isolated PBMCs, or DNA extracted from either of those sample types. The source is a man in his forties with acute or convalescent COVID-19. Source material: peripheral blood. The sequence joins TRBV3-1 (or the pseudogene TRBV3-2) to TRBJ1-2; the D segment could be TRBD1, given 5 matching bases. The encoded CDR3 is CASSQARDSRYGYTF. The DNA sequence reads TGTGCCAGCAGCCAAGCTCGGGACTCTCGCTATGGCTACACCTTC.